The source of this T cell receptor (beta chain) is a study of radiotherapy plus CTLA-4 blockade in lung cancer. Only in-frame clones appear in the TCRdb table, and some are missing; sequencing was by immunoSEQ multiplex PCR. This table holds over 30,000 clones, 70% to 75% found once. J was trimmed by 1 base and V by 4 bases; bases with no gene match: 14. This CDR3 contains 18 residues. Germline values: CDR1 MGHRA, CDR2 YSYEKL. Sequenced here: peripheral blood, sampled from a patient treated with radiotherapy plus ipilimumab. The genes are TRBV4-1 and TRBJ2-7; 9 bases align to TRBD1. The TCR sequence derives from a human donor with non-small cell lung cancer whose response to radiotherapy plus ipilimumab could not be evaluated. The CDR3, as DNA: TGCGCCAGCAGCCGAGGGGACAGGGCTCACATTCGTTCCTACGAGCAGTACTTC. Its protein is CASSRGDRAHIRSYEQYF.